One sample yielded the 3 T cell receptor beta chains listed below, sequenced in a study of graft-versus-host responses after intestinal transplantation. TCRdb's copy holds only in-frame clones and misses some; the assay was immunoSEQ multiplex PCR. The sample includes some 90,000 clones, about 90% seen only once; the top ten take roughly 0.36%. No cognate antigen is known for these TCRs. The sample consisted of unstimulated CD8+ T cells sorted from spleen or lymph node cells, taken before transplant. All receptors derive from a human donor who was the organ donor for an intestinal transplant.

The chain is built from TRBV19 and TRBJ2-5; 10 bases are a match to TRBD1. Trimming cost V 6 bases and J 5 bases; bases outside gene matches: 9. CDR3 size: 15 residues. Germline V gives CDR1 LNHDA, CDR2 SQIVND (reference sequence). CDR3 DNA sequence: TGTGCCAGTAGGAGGGGGACAGGGGTCTGGGAGACCCAGTACTTC. Translation: CASRRGTGVWETQYF.

This rearrangement joins TRBV7-2 to TRBJ2-2; D is unclear. The V end was cut by 0 bases, the J end by 6 bases, with 8 bases between. Germline V lookup: CDR1 SGHTA, CDR2 FQGNSA. The CDR3 extends over 14 amino acids. Here the CDR3 reads CASSLALGPGELFF. CDR3 sequence (DNA): TGTGCCAGCAGCTTAGCCCTCGGTCCCGGGGAGCTGTTTTTT.

This clone occurred a few times. J is TRBJ1-6 and V is TRBV28; D might be TRBD1 (6 bases). This CDR3 region has 14 residues. Germline CDR1 reads MDHEN; CDR2 reads SYDVKM. V lost 5 bases and J 10 bases, leaving 15 bases between the germline ends. CDR3: CASSRGAWGSPLHF. The CDR3 DNA is TGTGCCAGCAGTCGGGGGGCTTGGGGGTCACCCCTCCACTTT.